These T cell receptor beta chains were read from a single sample in a study of post-analysis software for immune sequencing data. TCRdb re-called the PCR reads with MiXCR, one entry per CDR3 protein. The sample consists of 750,000 to 900,000 distinct CDR3 sequences, about 45% of them appearing once. Material for sequencing was blood. The origin of the receptors is a girl between 10 and 17 years old with multiple sclerosis. Both conserved end residues are part of each CDR3. The order of the fields is V gene, J gene, D gene, clone size, CDR3 length, CDR3 DNA, CDR3 protein. The D gene is left open where the match is weak. Expanded clones are given a class, and other clones once, few, many or no size at all.

TRBV15	TRBJ2-7	TRBD2	-	16	TGTGCCACCAGCAGAGAACTTACTAGCGCTACCTACGAGCAGTACTTC	CATSRELTSATYEQYF
TRBV5-1	TRBJ2-4	TRBD2	-	14	TGCGCCAGCAGCTTGGGCCTAGCGGAAAACATTCAGTACTTC	CASSLGLAENIQYF
TRBV28	TRBJ1-6	-	-	14	TGTGCCAGCAGTTCGAGGGCATATAATTCACCCCTCCACTTT	CASSSRAYNSPLHF
TRBV7-2	TRBJ1-6	-	-	13	TGTGCCAGCAGAGGGCTATTAGGGTCACCCCTCCACTTT	CASRGLLGSPLHF
TRBV10-3	TRBJ2-7	TRBD1	-	13	TGTGCCATCAGTGCGGGACAGACCTACGAGCAGTACTTC	CAISAGQTYEQYF
TRBV4-1	TRBJ2-1	TRBD2	-	15	TGCGCCAGCAGCCAAGAGGGACTAGTATACAATGAGCAGTTCTTC	CASSQEGLVYNEQFF
TRBV4-1	TRBJ2-1	-	few	13	TGCGCCAGCAGCCAAGGCTCCTACAATGAGCAGTTCTTC	CASSQGSYNEQFF
TRBV5-6	TRBJ1-2	TRBD1	-	15	TGTGCCAGCAGTTCGGACCCAGGGGGCTGGGGTGGCCACACCTTC	CASSSDPGGWGGHTF
TRBV29-1	TRBJ2-3	-	-	12	TGCAGCGTTGTGAGGCAAGCGGATACGCAGTATTTT	CSVVRQADTQYF
TRBV29-1	TRBJ1-1	-	-	13	TGCAGCACAACGACAGGCACGAACACTGAAGCTTTCTTT	CSTTTGTNTEAFF
TRBV11-1	TRBJ2-5	-	-	15	TGTGCCAGCAGCTTATCTCCGGAGCTCCAAGAGACCCAGTACTTC	CASSLSPELQETQYF
TRBV30	TRBJ1-1	-	-	13	TGTGCCTGGAGTGTAAATAGAGACACTGAAGCTTTCTTT	CAWSVNRDTEAFF
TRBV15	TRBJ2-5	-	-	13	TGTGCCTGCCAACGGGCCTACCAAGAGACCCAGTACTTC	CACQRAYQETQYF
TRBV2	TRBJ1-2	-	-	15	TGTGCCAGCAGTGAAGCCTCAGCAGGGCAGTATGGCTACACCTTC	CASSEASAGQYGYTF
TRBV5-6	TRBJ2-4	-	-	15	TGTGCCAGCAGCTTGGCGGGACCAGGGAAAAACATTCAGTACTTC	CASSLAGPGKNIQYF
TRBV29-1	TRBJ1-2	-	-	13	TGCAGCGTTGCGGTCGCCCGGGACTATGGCTACACCTTC	CSVAVARDYGYTF
TRBV7-2	TRBJ2-1	TRBD2	-	16	TGTGCCAGCAGCCGGGGACTAGCGGAGCGGGGCAATGAGCAGTTCTTC	CASSRGLAERGNEQFF
TRBV7-2	TRBJ2-3	-	-	13	TGTGCCAGCAGCTTAAATTCTCAAGATACGCAGTATTTT	CASSLNSQDTQYF
TRBV15	TRBJ2-1	-	-	13	TGTGCCACCAGCAGAGTAGGGGACGGGGAGCAGTTCTTC	CATSRVGDGEQFF
TRBV12-3/TRBV12-4	TRBJ2-7	TRBD2	-	15	TGTGCCAGCAGTTTATCGGGGGGGGGCCAATACGAGCAGTACTTC	CASSLSGGGQYEQYF
TRBV9	TRBJ2-1	TRBD1	-	15	TGTGCCGGCAGCGCCGGGACAGCTACCCAAGAGACCCAGTTCTTC	CAGSAGTATQETQFF
TRBV24-1	TRBJ2-1	-	-	12	TGTGCCACCAGTGATTTCGGGCAGGGGCAGTTCTTC	CATSDFGQGQFF
TRBV20-1	TRBJ2-7	-	-	12	TGCAGTGCTCGTGGGGGGGCGTTTGAGCAGTACTTC	CSARGGAFEQYF
TRBV11-3	TRBJ2-7	TRBD2	-	17	TGTGCCAGCAGCTTAGCTGAGTCCCTAGCGGGAGGCGGCGAGCAGTACTTC	CASSLAESLAGGGEQYF
TRBV6-5	TRBJ2-7	TRBD1	-	15	TGTGCCAGCAGTTATCAGGGGGCTAGCTCCTACGAGCAGTACTTC	CASSYQGASSYEQYF
TRBV4-3	TRBJ2-1	TRBD2	few	18	TGCGCCAGCAGCCAGGCGGGACTAGCGGGAGGTACCTACAATGAGCAGTTCTTC	CASSQAGLAGGTYNEQFF
TRBV13	TRBJ1-4	-	-	14	TGTGCCAGCAGCTACGGGACGAGGAATGAAAAACTGTTTTTT	CASSYGTRNEKLFF
TRBV10-3	TRBJ2-3	TRBD2	-	17	TGTGCCATCAGTGAGTCGATGGCTAGCGGGAGCTGGGATACGCAGTATTTT	CAISESMASGSWDTQYF
TRBV29-1	TRBJ1-4	-	-	14	TGCAGCGTTGACATCGGAGGGGGTAATGAAAAACTGTTTTTT	CSVDIGGGNEKLFF
TRBV15	TRBJ1-5	-	-	15	TGTGCCACCAGCCTGGGGTCCCAAGGCAATCAGCCCCAGCATTTT	CATSLGSQGNQPQHF
TRBV20-1	TRBJ2-1	TRBD2	-	15	TGCAGTGCTAGAGGCGGGGTAGCGGGAAAAGATGAGCAGTTCTTC	CSARGGVAGKDEQFF
TRBV5-5	TRBJ2-5	TRBD2	-	18	TGTGCCAGCAGCTTACTATTCGGACTAGCGGGAGAAAGAGAGACCCAGTACTTC	CASSLLFGLAGERETQYF
TRBV12-3/TRBV12-4	TRBJ2-5	-	few	15	TGTGCCAGCAGTTTAGCGCAGAGGATGGGGGAGACCCAGTACTTC	CASSLAQRMGETQYF
TRBV27	TRBJ2-3	-	-	15	TGTGCCAGCAAAAGAGGGCCTACGCCCACAGATACGCAGTATTTT	CASKRGPTPTDTQYF
TRBV29-1	TRBJ2-3	TRBD2	few	14	TGCAGCGTTGTAGCGGGAGGGAGTACAGATACGCAGTATTTT	CSVVAGGSTDTQYF
TRBV5-1	TRBJ2-3	-	-	17	TGCGCCAGCAGCCCCCGCGGCGGGGCGAAGTCCACAGATACGCAGTATTTT	CASSPRGGAKSTDTQYF
TRBV4-1	TRBJ2-7	-	few	14	TGCGCCAGCAGCCAAGATATGGGTACTTACGAGCAGTACTTC	CASSQDMGTYEQYF
TRBV12-3/TRBV12-4	TRBJ1-5	-	-	14	TGTGCCAGCAGTCGGGGGAGTTACAATCAGCCCCAGCATTTT	CASSRGSYNQPQHF
TRBV5-1	TRBJ2-3	-	few	15	TGCGCCAGCAGCTTGTGGGGTTCACCCACAGATACGCAGTATTTT	CASSLWGSPTDTQYF
TRBV20-1	TRBJ2-3	TRBD1	-	14	TGCAGTGCTCAAAGTGACAGGGGGACAGATACGCAGTATTTT	CSAQSDRGTDTQYF
TRBV2	TRBJ2-5	TRBD1	few	14	TGTGCCAGCAGTGAATCGGGACAGGGGAGGACCCAGTACTTC	CASSESGQGRTQYF
TRBV12-3/TRBV12-4	TRBJ2-3	-	-	11	TGTGCCAGCAGTTTCGCAGATACGCAGTATTTT	CASSFADTQYF
TRBV20-1	TRBJ2-7	-	few	13	TGCAGTGCTAGAGTGAGGACCAATTACGAGCAGTACTTC	CSARVRTNYEQYF
TRBV10-3	TRBJ1-2	-	few	16	TGTGCCATCAGTGAGACGGTTGGACCCTCTAACTATGGCTACACCTTC	CAISETVGPSNYGYTF
TRBV19	TRBJ1-5	TRBD1	few	14	TGTGCCAGTAGTCTTGGGACAGCTAATCAGCCCCAGCATTTT	CASSLGTANQPQHF
TRBV11-1	TRBJ2-3	-	-	14	TGTGCCAGCAGCTTTTGGGGCCACACAGATACGCAGTATTTT	CASSFWGHTDTQYF
TRBV12-3/TRBV12-4	TRBJ2-1	-	-	16	TGTGCCAGCAGTTTAGTCGGTACTAGCCAGTACAATGAGCAGTTCTTC	CASSLVGTSQYNEQFF
TRBV28	TRBJ1-1	-	-	15	TGTGCCAGCAGTTCTCTAACAGGGCCCCACACTGAAGCTTTCTTT	CASSSLTGPHTEAFF
TRBV10-3	TRBJ2-1	-	few	15	TGTGCCATCAGTGCCTTAGACCCCTATGACAATGAGCAGTTCTTC	CAISALDPYDNEQFF
TRBV7-9	TRBJ2-7	TRBD2	-	17	TGTGCCAGCAGCCCGGGACTAGCCGGTATCCTCCCCTACGAGCAGTACTTC	CASSPGLAGILPYEQYF
TRBV20-1	TRBJ1-1	-	many	12	TGCAGTGCTATGAAGGGGAGCACTGAAGCTTTCTTT	CSAMKGSTEAFF
TRBV29-1	TRBJ2-5	-	-	10	TGCAGCGTTTTCTCTGGGACCCAGTACTTC	CSVFSGTQYF
TRBV4-1	TRBJ2-1	TRBD2	-	18	TGCGCCAGCAGCCATGATCTATCGGCTAGCGGGTCCTACAATGAGCAGTTCTTC	CASSHDLSASGSYNEQFF
TRBV29-1	TRBJ2-1	TRBD2	-	14	TGCAGCGTTCGAGCGGGAGGGCCTGATAAGACCCAGTTCTTC	CSVRAGGPDKTQFF
TRBV12-3/TRBV12-4	TRBJ2-7	-	few	17	TGTGCCAGCAGTCCCCGTTCGTCCTTGCGGAGCTCCTACGAGCAGTACTTC	CASSPRSSLRSSYEQYF
TRBV6-1	TRBJ1-5	-	-	13	TGTGCCAGCCTTGAGGGGGGCAATCAGCCCCAGCATTTT	CASLEGGNQPQHF
TRBV29-1	TRBJ2-7	-	few	13	TGCAGCGTTGAGAGGGGGGTTCCCTACGAGCAGTACTTC	CSVERGVPYEQYF
TRBV6-5	TRBJ2-3	-	few	17	TGTGCCAGCAGTTACCGTGTGGGGGCAGCTAGCACAGATACGCAGTATTTT	CASSYRVGAASTDTQYF
TRBV4-2	TRBJ2-5	-	few	16	TGTGCCAGCAGCCAGGCTATACAGGGATTGAACAATGAGCAGTACTTC	CASSQAIQGLNNEQYF